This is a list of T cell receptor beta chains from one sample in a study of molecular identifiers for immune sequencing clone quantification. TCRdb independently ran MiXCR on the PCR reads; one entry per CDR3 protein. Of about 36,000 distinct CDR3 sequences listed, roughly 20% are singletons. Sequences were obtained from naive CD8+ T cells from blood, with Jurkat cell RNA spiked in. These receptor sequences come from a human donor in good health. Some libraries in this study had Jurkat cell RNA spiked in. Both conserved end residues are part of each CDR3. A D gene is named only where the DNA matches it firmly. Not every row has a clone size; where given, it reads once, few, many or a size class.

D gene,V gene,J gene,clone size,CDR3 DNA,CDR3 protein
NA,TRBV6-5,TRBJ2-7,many,TGTGCCAGCAGTTACGGGGGGCTCTACGAGCAGTACTTC,CASSYGGLYEQYF
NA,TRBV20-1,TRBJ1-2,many,TGCAGTGCTAGAGGTTTGGGGTCCTATGGCTACACCTTC,CSARGLGSYGYTF
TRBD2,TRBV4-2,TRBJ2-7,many,TGTGCCAGCAGCCAGGAACCGGGACTAGCGGGAGAGGAGCAGTACTTC,CASSQEPGLAGEEQYF
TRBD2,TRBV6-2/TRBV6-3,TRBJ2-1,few,TGTGCCAGCAGGGGACTAGCGGGAGCCCCCCAGAGCTCCTACAATGAGCAGTTCTTC,CASRGLAGAPQSSYNEQFF
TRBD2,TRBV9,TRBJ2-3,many,TGTGCCAGCAGCGTATGGGGGGGTACAGATACGCAGTATTTT,CASSVWGGTDTQYF
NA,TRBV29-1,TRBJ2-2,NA,TGCAGCGCCTCGGGTAGCACCGGGGAGCTGTTTTTT,CSASGSTGELFF
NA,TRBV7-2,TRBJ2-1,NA,TGTGCCAGCAGCTTATTTCCCGGGCAGCCCAACAATGAGCAGTTCTTC,CASSLFPGQPNNEQFF
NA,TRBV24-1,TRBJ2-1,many,TGTGCCACCAGTGACCGACAGGCCTCCTACAATGAGCAGTTCTTC,CATSDRQASYNEQFF
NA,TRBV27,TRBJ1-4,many,TGTGCCAGCGCTGGTGCCGGTCCGCCTAATGAAAAACTGTTTTTT,CASAGAGPPNEKLFF
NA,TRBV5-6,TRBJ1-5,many,TGTGCCAGCAGCTTGGGTACAGGCCTCGGCAATCAGCCCCAGCATTTT,CASSLGTGLGNQPQHF
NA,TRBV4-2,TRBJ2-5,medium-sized,TGTGCCAGCAGCCAAGGCGGCCAGGGAGGTGGGGAGACCCAGTACTTC,CASSQGGQGGGETQYF
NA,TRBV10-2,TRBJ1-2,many,TGCGCCAGCAGTGACTTCTATGGCTACACCTTC,CASSDFYGYTF
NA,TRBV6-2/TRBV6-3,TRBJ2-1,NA,TGTGCCTCGATAGGAGGGGGTGGGGAGCAGTTCTTC,CASIGGGGEQFF
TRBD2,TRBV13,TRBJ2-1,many,TGTGCCAGCATGCCTAGCGGGAGCAATGAGCAGTTCTTC,CASMPSGSNEQFF
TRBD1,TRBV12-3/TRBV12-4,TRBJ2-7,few,TGTGCCAGCAGTTTGGGGAGACAGGGGTCCTCCTACGAGCAGTACTTC,CASSLGRQGSSYEQYF
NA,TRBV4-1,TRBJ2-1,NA,TGCGCCAGCAGCCAAGTTTTGATTTCAAATGAGCAGTTCTTC,CASSQVLISNEQFF
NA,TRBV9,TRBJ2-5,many,TGTGCCAGCAGCGTAGATCCACAGGAAGAGACCCAGTACTTC,CASSVDPQEETQYF
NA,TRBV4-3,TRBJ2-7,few,TGCGCCAGCAGCTTAACAACGGGGTACGAGCAGTACTTC,CASSLTTGYEQYF
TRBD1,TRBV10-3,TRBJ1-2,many,TGTGCCATCAGTGAGTGGGAAACAGGGGACGGGATCTATGGCTACACCTTC,CAISEWETGDGIYGYTF
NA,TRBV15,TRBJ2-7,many,TGTGCCACCAGCAGAGCCCATAGGTCCTACGAGCAGTACTTC,CATSRAHRSYEQYF
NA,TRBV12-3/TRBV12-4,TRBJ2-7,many,TGTGCCACCGGGTGGGGGGACGAGCAGTACTTC,CATGWGDEQYF
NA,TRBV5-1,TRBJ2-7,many,TGCGCCAGCAGCCCCCCCCAAGGGCCCTACGAGCAGTACTTC,CASSPPQGPYEQYF